Shown below are 13 T cell receptor beta chains from a single sample sequenced in a study of T cell repertoires in cytomegalovirus infection. MiXCR was run by TCRdb on the reads, yielding one entry per CDR3 protein. This table has fewer than 70,000 distinct CDR3 sequences, about 26% appearing once. These receptors' targets are unknown. Specimen: CD8+ T cells from cultured PBMCs, collected from culture after CMV antigen stimulation. Every receptor here comes from a human donor in good health (CMV status not recorded). Some clones in this sample may be carry-over from other donors' samples.

This clonotype was seen more than once but under ten times. The V gene is TRBV10-1, the J gene TRBJ2-7, with D possibly matching TRBD1 (5 bases). V shed 4 bases and J shed 6 bases, with 13 bases lying between them. Germline V gene sequence: CDR1 WNHNN, CDR2 SYGVQD (reference sequence). The CDR3 is 13 residues long. This chain's CDR3 is CASSVNSGAEQYF. The CDR3 coding sequence is TGCGCCAGCAGTGTCAACTCTGGGGCCGAGCAGTACTTC.

The rearrangement uses TRBV6-5 and TRBJ2-5; possibly TRBD1 for D (6 bases). Trimming stripped 0 bases from V and 2 bases from J, with 10 bases between. The CDR3 consists of 15 residues. Germline loops: CDR1 MNHEY, CDR2 SVGAGI. The CDR3 reads CASSYSTGMQETQYF. The CDR3 DNA sequence: TGTGCCAGCAGTTACTCGACAGGCATGCAAGAGACCCAGTACTTC.

V usage is TRBV27 and J usage is TRBJ2-7; TRBD1 matches 10 bases. Per germline, CDR1 MNHEY and CDR2 SMNVEV (reference sequence). The CDR3 spans 15 residues. V gave up 6 bases and J gave up 3 bases; unmatched junction bases: 8. The CDR3 loop is CASSPAGTGVYEQYF. CDR3 nucleotides: TGTGCCAGCAGCCCAGCGGGGACAGGGGTCTACGAGCAGTACTTC.

This clonotype was found a few times. The chain recombines TRBV4-3 with TRBJ2-3, with D hard to call. The CDR3 totals 15 residues. Germline V gene lookup returns CDR1 LGHNA and CDR2 YSLEER. Deletions cut 0 bases from V and 2 bases from J, with 9 bases between. The CDR3 spells CASSQEITATDTQYF. The CDR3 nucleotides are TGCGCCAGCAGCCAAGAGATCACCGCCACAGATACGCAGTATTTT.

The sample holds many counts of this clonotype. CDR3 in amino acids: CASSQGLEATQYF. CDR3 sequence (DNA): TGTGCCAGCAGCCAAGGATTAGAAGCTACGCAGTACTTC. The chain couples TRBV3-1 to TRBJ2-7; no firm D call. V lost 1 base, J lost 9 bases, and 13 bases lay in between. CDR3 length equals 13 residues. Germline values: CDR1 LGHDT, CDR2 YNNKEL (reference sequence).

This chain uses TRBV7-6 with TRBJ2-7; 7 nucleotides align to TRBD2. CDR1 and CDR2 (germline): SGHVS, FNYEAQ. J gave up 2 bases and V 4 bases, and 8 bases lay outside the gene matches. This CDR3 is built from 15 residues. The chain's CDR3 is CASSSGLGGAYEQYF. The CDR3 DNA is TGTGCCAGCAGCTCAGGACTAGGTGGGGCCTACGAGCAGTACTTC.

This clonotype qualifies as medium-sized. V and J are TRBV12-3 or TRBV12-4 and TRBJ2-3, with D unresolved. There are 13 residues in the CDR3. CDR3 sequence: CAWSSAPTDTQYF. CDR3 nucleotides: TGTGCTTGGTCCTCCGCCCCGACAGATACGCAGTATTTT.

The gene calls are TRBV20-1 and TRBJ2-7; D unresolved. V was cut by 4 bases and J by 3 bases, with 16 bases left in between. From germline, CDR1 is DFQATT and CDR2 SNEGSKA (reference sequence). The CDR3 totals 14 residues. The CDR3 DNA reads TGCAGTGCTAATGACGGTCATAAAGGCTACGAGCAGTACTTC. This translates into CSANDGHKGYEQYF.

The chain joins TRBV4-1 to TRBJ1-4, with D unresolved. Between the trimmed V and J ends, which lost 0 bases and 3 bases, there was a span of 8 bases. The CDR3 consists of 15 residues. Germline V gives CDR1 MGHRA, CDR2 YSYEKL. As DNA, the CDR3 is TGCGCCAGCAGCCAAGATCCGGACCCTAATGAAAAACTGTTTTTT. Protein sequence: CASSQDPDPNEKLFF.

CDR3 DNA sequence: TGTGCCAGCAGCTTCACAGGGGGTAACCGCAATGAGCAGTTCTTC. Amino acids: CASSFTGGNRNEQFF. This chain connects TRBV5-6 to TRBJ2-1; 8 bases line up with TRBD1. V was clipped by 2 bases and J by 6 bases; unmatched bases: 7. The CDR3 extends over 15 amino acids. CDR1 SGHDT and CDR2 YYEEEE come from the germline V gene.

In the case of this clonotype: One end of the junction fails to match germline, which may point to a read error. The rearrangement uses TRBV7-9 and TRBJ1-1; 9 nucleotides line up with TRBD1. This CDR3 spans 14 amino acids. Germline assignment: CDR1 SEHNR and CDR2 FQNEAQ (reference sequence). The CDR3 here is CVSSPRTGETEAFF. In DNA form, the CDR3 reads TGTGTCAGCAGCCCCCGGACAGGGGAGACTGAAGCTTTCTTT.

This chain links TRBV6-8 with TRBJ1-2, with 7 positions matching TRBD1. This CDR3 has 14 amino acids. Trimming took 6 bases from V and 8 from J; bases not matched to a gene: 12. Germline CDR1 and CDR2: MNHGY and SAAAGT. The CDR3 loop reads CASRIGQEARGYTF. The CDR3 region has the DNA TGTGCCAGCAGAATAGGACAGGAGGCTCGCGGCTACACCTTC.

Ten or more counts support this clonotype. The chain uses TRBV5-4 and TRBJ2-7; TRBD1 matches 7 bases. Trimming took 2 bases from V and 3 from J; bases not matched to a gene: 5. The CDR3 is made up of 14 amino acids. CDR1 is SGHNT, CDR2 YYREEE, per germline (reference sequence). CDR3 DNA: TGTGCCAGCAGCTTTACCGGGACAGACTACGAGCAGTACTTC. Translated: CASSFTGTDYEQYF.